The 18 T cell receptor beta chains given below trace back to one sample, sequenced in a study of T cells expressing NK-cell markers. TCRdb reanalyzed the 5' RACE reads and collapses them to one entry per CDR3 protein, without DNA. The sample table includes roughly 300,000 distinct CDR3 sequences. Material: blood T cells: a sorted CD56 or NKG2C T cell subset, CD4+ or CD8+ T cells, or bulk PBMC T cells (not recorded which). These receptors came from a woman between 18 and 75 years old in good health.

CDR3 protein: CASSVPGTANTGELFF. The V and J genes are TRBV7-9 and TRBJ2-2; TCRdb's D call of TRBD1 is untestable without DNA. The CDR3 has 16 amino acids. Per the germline V gene, CDR1 is SEHNR and CDR2 is FQNEAQ (reference sequence).

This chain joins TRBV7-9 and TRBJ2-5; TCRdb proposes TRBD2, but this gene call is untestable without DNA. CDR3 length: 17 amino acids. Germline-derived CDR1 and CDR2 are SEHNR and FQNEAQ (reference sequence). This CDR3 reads CASSLRPVAGPGETQYF.

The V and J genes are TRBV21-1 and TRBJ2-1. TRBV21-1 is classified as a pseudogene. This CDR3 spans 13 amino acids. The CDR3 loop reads CASSRPVYNEQFF.

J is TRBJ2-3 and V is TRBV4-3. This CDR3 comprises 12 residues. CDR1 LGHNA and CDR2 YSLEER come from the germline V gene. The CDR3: CASSQESDTQYF.

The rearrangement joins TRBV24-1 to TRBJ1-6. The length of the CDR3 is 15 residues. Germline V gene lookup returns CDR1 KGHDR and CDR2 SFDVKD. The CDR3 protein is CATTKGSGEDSPLHF.

The CDR3: CASSVMENTEAFF. V gene TRBV9 combines with J gene TRBJ1-1. This CDR3 has 13 amino acids. CDR1 and CDR2 (germline): SGDLS, YYNGEE. Full variable domain (outside the CDR3, taken from reference TRBV9 and TRBJ1-1): DSGVTQTPKHLITATGQRVTLRCSPRSGDLSVYWYQQSLDQGLQFLIQYYNGEERAKGNILERFSAQQFPDLHSELNLSSLELGDSALYFCASSVMENTEAFFGQGTRLTVV.

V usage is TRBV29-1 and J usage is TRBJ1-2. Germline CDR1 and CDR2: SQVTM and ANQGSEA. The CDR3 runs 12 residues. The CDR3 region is CSVDNWNYGYTF.

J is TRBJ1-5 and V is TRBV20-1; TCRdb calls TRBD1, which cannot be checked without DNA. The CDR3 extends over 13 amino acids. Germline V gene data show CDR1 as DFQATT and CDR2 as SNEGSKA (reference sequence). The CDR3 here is CSAQTGVNQPQHF.

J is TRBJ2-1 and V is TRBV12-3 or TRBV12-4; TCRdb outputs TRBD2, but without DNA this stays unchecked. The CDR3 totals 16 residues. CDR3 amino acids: CASSRPGTSVLNEQFF.

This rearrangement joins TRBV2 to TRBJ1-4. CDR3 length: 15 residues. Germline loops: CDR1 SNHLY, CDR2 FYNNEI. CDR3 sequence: CATSREGRHSEKLFF.

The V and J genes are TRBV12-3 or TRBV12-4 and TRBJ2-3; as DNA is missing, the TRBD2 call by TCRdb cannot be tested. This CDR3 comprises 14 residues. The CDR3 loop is CASTLGRSTDTQYF.

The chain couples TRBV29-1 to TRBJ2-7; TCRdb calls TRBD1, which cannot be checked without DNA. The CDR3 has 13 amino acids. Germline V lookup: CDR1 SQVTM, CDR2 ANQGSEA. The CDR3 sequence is CSGGTGHLDEQYF.

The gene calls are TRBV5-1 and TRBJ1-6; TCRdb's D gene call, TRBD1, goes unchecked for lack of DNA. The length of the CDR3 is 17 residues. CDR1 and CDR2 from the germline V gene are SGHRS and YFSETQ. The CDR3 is CASSYTGAVSYNSPLHF.

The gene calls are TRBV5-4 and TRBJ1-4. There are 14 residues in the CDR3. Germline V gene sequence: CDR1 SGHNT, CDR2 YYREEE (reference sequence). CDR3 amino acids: CASSLRAGDEKLFF.

CDR3 amino acids: CASRRTSGGAYEQFF. V gene TRBV12-3 or TRBV12-4 combines with J gene TRBJ2-1; TCRdb calls TRBD2, which cannot be checked without DNA. There are 15 residues in the CDR3.

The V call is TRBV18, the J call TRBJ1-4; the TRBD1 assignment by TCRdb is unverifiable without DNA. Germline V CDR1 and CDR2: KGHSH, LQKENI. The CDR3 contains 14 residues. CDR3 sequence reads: CASSPTGPNEKLFF.

CDR3 protein: CASSLTGQPANEQFF. The chain carries TRBV5-4 and TRBJ2-1; TCRdb selects TRBD1, and the lack of DNA leaves this call unchecked. This CDR3 is built from 15 residues. Germline assignment: CDR1 SGHNT and CDR2 YYREEE (reference sequence).

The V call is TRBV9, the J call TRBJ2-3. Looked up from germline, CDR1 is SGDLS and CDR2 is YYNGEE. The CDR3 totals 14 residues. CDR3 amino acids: CASSVTTSTDTQYF.